Following are 7 T cell receptor beta chains from one sample sequenced in a study of T-cell memory formation after mild COVID-19. TCRdb re-analysed the 5' RACE reads in MiXCR, keeping a single row per CDR3 protein. The sample has around 250,000 distinct CDR3 sequences; approximately 15% are singletons. The sequenced sample consisted of PBMCs or a T cell subset sorted from them (not recorded which). These receptors were collected from an adult woman who had mild COVID-19 (a few samples of this study predate the infection). Cell type and time point are not known.

There are a few counts of this clonotype. In DNA form, the CDR3 reads TGTGCCAGCAGTGACCAGATTCTCTCCTACGAGCAGTACTTC. Its protein is CASSDQILSYEQYF. The V call is TRBV2, the J call TRBJ2-7; no definite D call. The V gene lost 3 bases and the J gene lost 0 bases, with 9 bases spanning the gap. Germline-derived CDR1 and CDR2 are SNHLY and FYNNEI. CDR3 length: 14 residues.

This clonotype was picked up a small number of times. As DNA, the CDR3 is TGTGCCAGCAGCTTAGCGGAAGGGGCTCACTATGGCTACACCTTC. The encoded protein is CASSLAEGAHYGYTF. V gene TRBV7-8 combines with J gene TRBJ1-2; a weak D match, TRBD1 (5 bases). This CDR3 is 15 amino acids long. The germline gives CDR1 SGHVS, CDR2 FQNEAQ. Trimming removed 0 bases from V and 3 bases from J, with 11 bases in between.

This clonotype was found many times. The chain carries TRBV20-1 and TRBJ2-1; no clear D. V lost 0 bases and J 7 bases, leaving 22 bases between the germline ends. This CDR3 contains 17 residues. Germline loops: CDR1 DFQATT, CDR2 SNEGSKA (reference sequence). CDR3 amino acids: CSARDAGRSHSRNEQFF. The CDR3, as DNA: TGCAGTGCTAGAGATGCAGGACGGTCCCATTCGAGAAATGAGCAGTTCTTC.

This clonotype was picked up many times. The chain links TRBV29-1 to TRBJ2-3; TRBD2 matches at 8 bases. The germline V gene encodes CDR1 SQVTM and CDR2 ANQGSEA. The CDR3 is made up of 15 amino acids. J lost 1 base, V lost 4 bases, and 7 bases had no gene match. Here the CDR3 DNA reads TGCAGCGTTGTTCCTAGCGGGCCGGGCACAGATACGCAGTATTTT. It encodes CSVVPSGPGTDTQYF.

This chain uses TRBV2 with TRBJ1-1, with a tentative D call TRBD1 (6 bases). The V and J ends lost 6 bases and 8 bases respectively, with 16 bases between them. The germline CDR1 and CDR2 sequences are SNHLY and FYNNEI. CDR3 length: 13 amino acids. CDR3 DNA sequence: TGTGCCAGCAGCCGGGACACGACATACGAAGCTTTCTTT. It is translated as CASSRDTTYEAFF.

The chain has TRBV4-1 and TRBJ2-3; D call uncertain. The CDR3 spans 16 residues. With 3 bases removed from V and 2 bases from J, the gap between germline ends came to 15 bases. Per the germline V gene, CDR1 is MGHRA and CDR2 is YSYEKL. The DNA of the CDR3 is TGCGCCAGCAGCCAGGACCTCCCCATCAACACAGATACGCAGTATTTT. It is translated as CASSQDLPINTDTQYF.

In this sample, this clonotype turned up a few times. The CDR3 is CASTKGQGTSGGELFF. In DNA, the CDR3 is TGTGCCAGCACCAAGGGACAGGGGACGAGTGGCGGGGAGCTGTTTTTT. The chain links TRBV7-9 to TRBJ2-2, with TRBD1 matching over 10 bases. Germline CDR1 reads SEHNR; CDR2 reads FQNEAQ (reference sequence). This CDR3 region has 16 residues. Trimming removed 7 bases from V and 7 bases from J; junction bases left unmatched: 12.